The 8 T cell receptor beta chains in this list originate from one sample, sequenced in a study of response to subunit inactivated influenza vaccine. TCRdb reprocessed the RT-PCR reads with MiXCR, giving one entry per CDR3 protein. The sample lists some 570,000 distinct CDR3 sequences; 10% to 12% were seen once. These records were also assigned to another study, of T cells expressing NK-cell markers. Turning to that study: TCR beta cDNA was generated via 5'RACE template switching incorporating UMIs.

The sample in question was PBMCs from blood, obtained on the day of vaccination. These receptor sequences come from a man in his fifties who received an inactivated influenza vaccine.

This clonotype was counted ten times or more. The V call is TRBV24-1, the J call TRBJ2-2; 9 bases match TRBD1. CDR3 length equals 14 residues. The germline V gene encodes CDR1 KGHDR and CDR2 SFDVKD. V was pared by 10 bases and J by 5 bases, with 7 bases of the junction left unmatched. Here the CDR3 reads CATGTGSRTGELFF. CDR3 DNA sequence: TGTGCCACAGGGACAGGGTCGAGAACCGGGGAGCTGTTTTTT.

This clonotype was seen a handful of times. The rearrangement joins TRBV27 to TRBJ2-1, with D perhaps being TRBD1 or TRBD2 (5 bases each). CDR3 length: 16 amino acids. CDR1 is MNHEY and CDR2 is SMNVEV in the germline V gene (reference sequence). Trimming removed 1 base from V and 2 bases from J, with 12 bases in between. The CDR3 nucleotides read TGTGCCAGCAGTTTATACTTCCAGGGACCCTACAATGAGCAGTTCTTC. Protein product: CASSLYFQGPYNEQFF.

The chain joins TRBV11-1 to TRBJ2-1; 10 bases are shared with TRBD2. J gave up 4 bases and V 0 bases, and 15 bases lay outside the gene matches. Germline values: CDR1 SGHAT, CDR2 FQDESV (reference sequence). The CDR3 contains 20 residues. The CDR3 nucleotides read TGTGCCAGCAGCTTAGCGCTTATAGCGGGGGGCCGAAACTTTTACAATGAGCAGTTCTTC. Translated: CASSLALIAGGRNFYNEQFF.

V usage is TRBV6-1 and J usage is TRBJ2-1, with 8 positions matching TRBD1. CDR1 is MNHNS and CDR2 is SASEGT in the germline V gene. This CDR3 spans 16 amino acids. V was pared by 5 bases and J by 4 bases, with 10 bases of the junction left unmatched. CDR3 nucleotide sequence: TGTGCCAGCAGTCCCTCCACACAGGGGGGTTACAATGAGCAGTTCTTC. It translates to CASSPSTQGGYNEQFF.

This clonotype was seen many times. The rearrangement uses TRBV28 and TRBJ2-1; D not certain. V lost 7 bases, J lost 15 bases, and 13 bases lay in between. CDR1 MDHEN and CDR2 SYDVKM come from the germline V gene. The CDR3 extends over 10 amino acids. The DNA for the CDR3 is TGTGCCAGCATCGTACCCCGGCGGTTCTTC. Protein: CASIVPRRFF.

The CDR3 sequence is CASSSSLWETSTDTQYF. The DNA for the CDR3 is TGTGCCAGCAGTTCCTCTTTGTGGGAGACTAGCACAGATACGCAGTATTTT. V gene TRBV6-5 combines with J gene TRBJ2-3; maybe TRBD2 (5 bases). V lost 4 bases and J 0 bases, leaving 17 bases between the germline ends. Looked up from germline, CDR1 is MNHEY and CDR2 is SVGAGI. CDR3 length equals 17 residues.

The genes are TRBV6-2 or TRBV6-3 and TRBJ2-7; TRBD1 aligns across 7 bases. The CDR3 has 13 amino acids. Trimming cost V 6 bases and J 9 bases; bases outside gene matches: 11. Per germline, CDR1 MNHEY and CDR2 SVGEGT. CDR3: CASSRQGSNVQYF. In DNA form, the CDR3 reads TGTGCCAGCAGCCGACAGGGATCTAACGTGCAGTACTTC.

This clonotype showed up many times. The rearrangement uses TRBV6-1 and TRBJ1-4, with 10 nucleotides matching TRBD1. Germline CDR1 and CDR2: MNHNS and SASEGT. There are 11 residues in the CDR3. J lost 17 bases, V lost 8 bases, and 8 bases had no gene match. CDR3 in amino acids: CASLIGTGVFF. DNA of the CDR3: TGTGCCAGCCTCATAGGGACAGGGGTATTTTTT.